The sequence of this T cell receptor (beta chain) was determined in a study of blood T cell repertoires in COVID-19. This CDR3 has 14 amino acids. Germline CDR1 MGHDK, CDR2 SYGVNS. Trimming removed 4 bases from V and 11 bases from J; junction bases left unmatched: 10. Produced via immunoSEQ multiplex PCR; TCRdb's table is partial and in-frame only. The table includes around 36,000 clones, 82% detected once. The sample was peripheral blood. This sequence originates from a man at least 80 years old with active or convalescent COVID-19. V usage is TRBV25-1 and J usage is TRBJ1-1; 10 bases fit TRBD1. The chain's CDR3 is CASSAHTGTGVAFF. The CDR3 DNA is TGTGCCAGCAGTGCCCACACCGGGACAGGGGTGGCTTTCTTT.